This T cell receptor (beta chain) was documented in a study of tissue T cells after allogeneic stem cell transplantation. The study's findings and limits: Only a limited share of tissue TCRs appeared in blood or spleen. Within patients, tissue anatomy strongly shaped TCR repertoire composition.

TCRbeta CDR3 was sequenced at survey depth with template counts. Assay used: immunoSEQ multiplex PCR; TCRdb lists only in-frame clones, some missing. This sample has about 5,000 clones, with roughly 40% found just once. Time point noted: mouse harvest day 14 after allogeneic transplant. Mouse grafts combined 10^7 T-cell-depleted bone marrow cells with 10^6 splenic CD5+ T cells. This mouse GVHD model was MHC-mismatched B6 to BALB/c, profiled day 7 or 14. To note about this clone: As yet, its antigen is unknown. Gene and germline names: mouse. The read is 1 residue too short to cover the CDR3 end, so that end is filled in from the germline J gene.

The CDR3 extends over 12 amino acids. Trimming removed 3 bases from V and 2 bases from J, with 4 bases in between. In germline, CDR1 is KGHPV, CDR2 FQNQEV (reference sequence). The sequence was collected from a female BALB/c mouse given C57BL/6 T cells with graft-versus-host disease after an allogeneic hematopoietic cell transplant. Sequences were obtained from gut tissue. The genes are TRBV26 and TRBJ1-1; D is undetermined. CDR3 loop: CASSLDNTEVFF. CDR3 bases read: TGTGCCAGCAGTCTCGACAACACAGAAGTCTTC.